Below are 15 T cell receptor beta chains sequenced from a single sample in a study of blood T cell repertoires in COVID-19. Profiling relied on immunoSEQ multiplex PCR, and the TCRdb table lists in-frame clones only, not all of them. The table has a few hundred thousand clones, around 91% seen once. The sequenced material came from PBMCs or T cells enriched from blood (not recorded which). All receptors come from a woman under 30 in a cohort exposed to, infected with or recovered from COVID-19 (not recorded which).

The gene calls are TRBV11-3 and TRBJ2-1; D is possibly TRBD2 (6 bases). V dropped 3 bases and J dropped 5 bases, with 11 bases sitting between them. The germline gives CDR1 SGHNT, CDR2 YENEEA. CDR3 size: 14 residues. The CDR3 DNA reads as TGTGCCAGCAGCTTGGGCGGGGATCACAATGAGCAGTTCTTC. Its protein is CASSLGGDHNEQFF.

The rearrangement joins TRBV29-1 to TRBJ2-7; D not resolved. The CDR3 loop spans 12 amino acids. Germline assignment: CDR1 SQVTM and CDR2 ANQGSEA. V shed 4 bases and J shed 6 bases, with 13 bases lying between them. CDR3 bases: TGCAGCGTTGGCCGGGTGTCGGGCGAGCAGTACTTC. The encoded protein is CSVGRVSGEQYF.

V and J are TRBV5-6 and TRBJ2-1; D is uncertain. V lost 5 bases and J lost 0, with 12 bases in between. The germline V gene encodes CDR1 SGHDT and CDR2 YYEEEE. The CDR3 extends over 15 amino acids. CDR3 DNA: TGTGCCAGCAGACTCGCTGCGGACTCCTACAATGAGCAGTTCTTC. Amino acids: CASRLAADSYNEQFF.

This sequence joins TRBV7-9 and TRBJ1-2; maybe TRBD1 (6 bases). The V end was cut by 5 bases, the J end by 5 bases, with 15 bases between. The CDR3 runs to 14 residues. Looked up from germline, CDR1 is SEHNR and CDR2 is FQNEAQ (reference sequence). The CDR3 loop is CASSDLRGTYGYTF. CDR3 bases: TGTGCCAGCAGCGACCTCAGGGGAACATATGGCTACACCTTC.

As for this clone: At one boundary the junction diverges from the germline segment, which might be a read error. The rearrangement joins TRBV13 to TRBJ1-1, with 8 bases that match TRBD1. Germline values: CDR1 PRHDT, CDR2 FYEKMQ (reference sequence). This CDR3 is built from 13 residues. The CDR3 protein is CASSLGTGNEAFF. In DNA, the CDR3 is TGTGCCAGCAGCCTAGGGACAGGCAATGAAGCTTTCTTT.

The chain joins TRBV11-3 to TRBJ1-4; 11 bases are shared with TRBD1. The CDR3 consists of 19 residues. Unmatched junction bases numbered 18, after V lost 5 bases and J lost 7 bases. The V gene's germline CDR1 is SGHNT and CDR2 YENEEA. CDR3 coding DNA: TGTGCCAGCAGCAACCAACCTCAAATGGCGGACAGGGGGCTTGAAAAACTGTTTTTT. It yields the protein CASSNQPQMADRGLEKLFF. The entire variable domain, with the rest obtained from reference TRBV11-3 and TRBJ1-4, is as follows: EAGVVQSPRYKIIEKKQPVAFWCNPISGHNTLYWYLQNLGQGPELLIRYENEEAVDDSQLPKDRFSAERLKGVDSTLKIQPAELGDSAVYLCASSNQPQMADRGLEKLFFGSGTQLSVL.

The chain carries TRBV5-1 and TRBJ1-4, with TRBD1 as a possible D gene (6 bases). Trimming stripped 0 bases from V and 0 bases from J, with 15 bases between. The germline CDR1 and CDR2 sequences are SGHRS and YFSETQ. CDR3 length: 18 amino acids. The CDR3 is CASSLAKGGSATNEKLFF. CDR3 bases: TGCGCCAGCAGCTTGGCCAAAGGGGGATCAGCAACTAATGAAAAACTGTTTTTT.

J is TRBJ2-6 and V is TRBV24-1; D is perhaps TRBD1 (6 bases). This CDR3 is 15 amino acids long. The ends were cut back, 4 bases at V and 2 bases at J, with 8 bases in the middle. Germline V gives CDR1 KGHDR, CDR2 SFDVKD. In DNA, the CDR3 is TGTGCCACCAGTGAACAGGGAACTGGGGCCAACGTCCTGACTTTC. Translating it yields CATSEQGTGANVLTF.

The CDR3 sequence: CASSPGGRGSNSPLHF. The CDR3, as DNA: TGTGCCAGCAGCCCTGGTGGCAGGGGATCAAATTCACCCCTCCACTTT. The V and J genes are TRBV7-2 and TRBJ1-6; weak D call: TRBD1 (6 bases). The germline gives CDR1 SGHTA, CDR2 FQGNSA. The CDR3 runs 16 residues. The V end was cut by 5 bases, the J end by 7 bases, with 18 bases between.

The chain carries TRBV5-6 and TRBJ1-2, with TRBD1 matching 7 bases. The CDR3 extends over 17 amino acids. Germline CDR1 and CDR2: SGHDT and YYEEEE. Trimming took 0 bases from V and 0 from J; bases not matched to a gene: 8. The CDR3, as DNA: TGTGCCAGCAGCTTGGGGCCTACAGGGGCTACTAACTATGGCTACACCTTC. This codes for CASSLGPTGATNYGYTF.

The chain links TRBV9 to TRBJ2-3; tentative D call: TRBD1 (5 bases). Germline CDR1 is SGDLS and CDR2 is YYNGEE. The CDR3 spans 13 residues. Trimming took off 3 bases at V and 5 bases at J, with 10 bases between the two ends. The CDR3 DNA follows: TGTGCCAGCAGCGAGGCAGGGCAAGATACGCAGTATTTT. Its protein product is CASSEAGQDTQYF.

The rearrangement joins TRBV11-2 to TRBJ1-2; 10 positions agree with TRBD1. The CDR3 extends over 14 amino acids. V lost 5 bases to trimming and J lost 4 bases; unmatched junction nucleotides: 4. Germline CDR1 reads SGHAT; CDR2 reads FQNNGV. The CDR3, as DNA: TGTGCCAGCAGCCGGACAGGGGGGACCTATGGCTACACCTTC. Translated: CASSRTGGTYGYTF. Based on the CDR3 plus reference TRBV11-2 and TRBJ1-2, the full variable domain is EAGVAQSPRYKIIEKRQSVAFWCNPISGHATLYWYQQILGQGPKLLIQFQNNGVVDDSQLPKDRFSAERLKGVDSTLKIQPAKLEDSAVYLCASSRTGGTYGYTFGSGTRLTVV.

V is TRBV27 and J is TRBJ2-3; tentatively, D is TRBD2 (7 bases). Deletions cut 8 bases from V and 1 base from J, with 13 bases between. The CDR3 covers 14 residues. Looked up from germline, CDR1 is MNHEY and CDR2 is SMNVEV (reference sequence). The CDR3 protein is CASSKGGRTDTQYF. In nucleotides, the CDR3 is TGTGCCAGCTCGAAGGGGGGGCGCACAGATACGCAGTATTTT.

The rearrangement links TRBV24-1 to TRBJ1-5; D remains unclear. The CDR3 is made up of 16 amino acids. With 3 bases removed from V and 5 bases from J, the gap between germline ends came to 16 bases. From germline, CDR1 is KGHDR and CDR2 SFDVKD. The CDR3 here is CATSDGGEGMDQPQHF. The CDR3 DNA is TGTGCCACCAGTGATGGAGGAGAGGGTATGGATCAGCCCCAGCATTTT.

The chain is built from TRBV24-1 and TRBJ2-1; 8 bases line up with TRBD2. Trimming at V came to 4 bases and at J to 2 bases, leaving 3 bases not matched to a gene. The CDR3 runs 15 residues. The V gene's germline CDR1 is KGHDR and CDR2 SFDVKD. CDR3 amino acids: CATSDPTSAYNEQFF. The CDR3 DNA follows: TGTGCCACCAGTGACCCGACTAGCGCCTACAATGAGCAGTTCTTC.